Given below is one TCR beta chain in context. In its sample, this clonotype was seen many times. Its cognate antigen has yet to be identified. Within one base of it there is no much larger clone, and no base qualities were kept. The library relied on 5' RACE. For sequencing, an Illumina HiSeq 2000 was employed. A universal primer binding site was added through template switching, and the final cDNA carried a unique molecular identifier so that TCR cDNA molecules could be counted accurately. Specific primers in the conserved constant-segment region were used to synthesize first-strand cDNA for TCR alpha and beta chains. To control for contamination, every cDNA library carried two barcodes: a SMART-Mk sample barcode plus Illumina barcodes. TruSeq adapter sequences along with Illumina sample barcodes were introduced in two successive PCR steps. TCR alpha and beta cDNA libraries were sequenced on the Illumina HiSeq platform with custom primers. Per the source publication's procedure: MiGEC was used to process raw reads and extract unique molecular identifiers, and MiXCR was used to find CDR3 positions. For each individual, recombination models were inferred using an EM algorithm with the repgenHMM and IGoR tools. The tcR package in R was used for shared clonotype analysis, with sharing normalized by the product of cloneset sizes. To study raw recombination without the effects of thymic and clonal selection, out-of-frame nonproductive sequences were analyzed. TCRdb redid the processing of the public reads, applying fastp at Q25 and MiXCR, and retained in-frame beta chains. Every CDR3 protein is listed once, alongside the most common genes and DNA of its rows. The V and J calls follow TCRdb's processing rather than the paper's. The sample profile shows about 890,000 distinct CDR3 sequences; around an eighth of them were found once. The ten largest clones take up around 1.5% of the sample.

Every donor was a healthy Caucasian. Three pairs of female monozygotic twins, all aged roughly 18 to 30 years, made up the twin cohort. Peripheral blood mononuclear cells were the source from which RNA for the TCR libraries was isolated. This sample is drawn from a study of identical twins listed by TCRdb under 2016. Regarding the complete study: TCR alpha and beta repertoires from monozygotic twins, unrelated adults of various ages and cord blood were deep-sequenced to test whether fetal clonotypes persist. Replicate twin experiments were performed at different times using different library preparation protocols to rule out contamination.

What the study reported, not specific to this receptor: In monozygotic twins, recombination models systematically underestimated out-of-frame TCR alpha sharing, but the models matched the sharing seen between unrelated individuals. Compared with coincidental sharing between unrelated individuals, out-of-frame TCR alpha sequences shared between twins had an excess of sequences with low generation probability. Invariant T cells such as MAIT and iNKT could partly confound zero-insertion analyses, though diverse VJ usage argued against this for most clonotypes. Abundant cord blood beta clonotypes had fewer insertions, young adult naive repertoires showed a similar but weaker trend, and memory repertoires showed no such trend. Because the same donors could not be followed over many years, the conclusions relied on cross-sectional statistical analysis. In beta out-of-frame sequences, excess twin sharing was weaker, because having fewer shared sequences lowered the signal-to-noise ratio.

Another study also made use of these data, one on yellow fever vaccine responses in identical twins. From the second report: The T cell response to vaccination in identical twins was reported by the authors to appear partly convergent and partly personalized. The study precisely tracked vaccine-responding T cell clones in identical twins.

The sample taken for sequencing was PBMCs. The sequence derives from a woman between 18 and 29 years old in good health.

The CDR3: CASRGPGAQHF. The sequence in DNA is TGTGCCAGCAGGGGACCGGGGGCCCAGCATTTT. This chain joins TRBV25-1 to TRBJ1-5; the D region possibly corresponds to TRBD1 (5 bases align). V is reduced by 6 bases and J by 11 bases, leaving a spacing of 11 bases between them. The germline V gene specifies MGHDK as CDR1 and SYGVNS as CDR2. The cysteine opens and the phenylalanine closes a CDR3 of 11 amino acids. The kept DNA is CDR3 alone, 33 bases in frame from the first base. The CDR3, completed at both ends by the reference TRBV25-1 and TRBJ1-5 genes, gives the full variable domain EADIYQTPRYLVIGTGKKITLECSQTMGHDKMYWYQQDPGMELHLIHYSYGVNSTEKGDLSSESTVSRIRTEHFPLTLESARPSHTSQYLCASRGPGAQHFGDGTRLSIL.